These T cell receptor beta chains were read from a single sample in a study of cytomegalovirus exposure and HLA in healthy donors. This table comes from immunoSEQ multiplex PCR, and its TCRdb copy is limited to in-frame clones, with some not included. Of 330,000 or so clones in the sample, about nine tenths are singletons; the top ten hold over 0.8%. Sequenced sample: PBMCs. The receptors come from a woman younger than 35 in good health and CMV-seronegative. CDR3s include the opening cysteine and the closing phenylalanine or tryptophan. A D gene is named only where the DNA matches it firmly. Size values are once, few and many counts, or a class for expanded clones, and some rows have none.

abundance	d_gene	v_gene	j_gene	CDR3aa	CDR3nt
-	-	TRBV27	TRBJ1-1	CASSLSGVVEAFF	TGTGCCAGCAGTTTATCAGGGGTGGTTGAAGCTTTCTTT
-	-	TRBV28	TRBJ2-5	CASSLGGEETQYF	TGTGCCAGCAGCCTGGGGGGTGAGGAGACCCAGTACTTC
-	-	TRBV2	TRBJ1-1	CASSDDSNTEAFF	TGTGCCAGCAGTGATGACAGCAACACTGAAGCTTTCTTT
-	TRBD2	TRBV10-3	TRBJ2-3	CAISEAGVNTDTQYF	TGTGCCATCAGTGAGGCGGGAGTGAACACAGATACGCAGTATTTT
few	-	TRBV4-1	TRBJ2-2	CASSQGQNTGELFF	TGCGCCAGCAGCCAAGGACAGAACACCGGGGAGCTGTTTTTT
-	-	TRBV5-6	TRBJ1-5	CASSSRNNQPQHF	TGTGCCAGCAGCTCCCGTAATAATCAGCCCCAGCATTTT
-	-	TRBV29-1	TRBJ2-1	CSVVNQGYNEQFF	TGCAGCGTTGTTAATCAGGGCTACAATGAGCAGTTCTTC
-	-	TRBV5-6	TRBJ1-2	CASSRTDGDKGYTF	TGTGCCAGCAGCAGGACGGACGGGGATAAAGGCTACACCTTC
-	-	TRBV10-3	TRBJ2-7	CASGGPTYEQYF	TGTGCCAGCGGGGGCCCAACCTACGAGCAGTACTTC
few	-	TRBV7-2	TRBJ2-1	CASSLDTGSYNEQFF	TGTGCCAGCAGCCTAGACACGGGCTCCTACAATGAGCAGTTCTTC
-	TRBD1	TRBV4-3	TRBJ2-7	CASSQGDRSSYEQYF	TGCGCCAGCAGCCAGGGGGACAGAAGCTCCTACGAGCAGTACTTC
-	-	TRBV7-2	TRBJ1-2	CASSFPGNYGYTF	TGTGCCAGCAGCTTCCCAGGGAACTATGGCTACACCTTC
-	-	TRBV29-1	TRBJ1-5	CSVAVSGNQPQHF	TGCAGCGTTGCTGTGAGCGGCAATCAGCCCCAGCATTTT
-	TRBD2	TRBV7-6	TRBJ2-5	CASSLLAGGKETQYF	TGTGCCAGCAGCTTACTAGCGGGAGGGAAAGAGACCCAGTACTTC
-	-	TRBV4-1	TRBJ2-5	CASSQEMILESQETQYF	TGCGCCAGCAGCCAAGAAATGATCTTAGAATCCCAAGAGACCCAGTACTTC
-	-	TRBV5-1	TRBJ2-2	CASSLAGGGANTGELFF	TGCGCCAGCAGCTTGGCCGGGGGAGGCGCGAACACCGGGGAGCTGTTTTTT
-	-	TRBV6-5	TRBJ1-2	CASKIGTKRIGYTF	TGTGCCAGCAAGATAGGGACTAAAAGGATAGGCTACACCTTC
-	-	TRBV20-1	TRBJ2-1	CSASTGNEQFF	TGCAGTGCAAGCACAGGGAATGAGCAGTTCTTC
-	-	TRBV1	TRBJ1-1	CTSSQAWRTANTEAFF	TGCACCAGCAGCCAAGCGTGGAGGACAGCGAACACTGAAGCTTTCTTT
-	-	TRBV16	TRBJ1-2	CASSQPIGDYGYTF	TGTGCCAGCAGCCAACCTATTGGTGACTATGGCTACACCTTC
once	-	TRBV6-1	TRBJ2-7	CASSEAISAGGNYEQYF	TGTGCCAGCAGTGAAGCGATTTCGGCAGGGGGGAACTACGAGCAGTACTTC
-	-	TRBV2	TRBJ1-1	CASSEGRRVEAFF	TGTGCCAGCAGTGAAGGGAGACGAGTTGAAGCTTTCTTT
-	TRBD2	TRBV5-6	TRBJ2-3	CASSQAPWGGGQYF	TGTGCCAGCAGCCAGGCGCCCTGGGGGGGTGGGCAGTATTTT
-	-	TRBV5-4	TRBJ1-1	CASSLGGANTEAFF	TGTGCCAGCAGCCTTGGAGGGGCGAACACTGAAGCTTTCTTT
-	TRBD1	TRBV5-1	TRBJ2-7	CASSTGQGTYEQYF	TGCGCCAGCAGTACGGGACAGGGGACCTACGAGCAGTACTTC
-	TRBD2	TRBV29-1	TRBJ2-1	CSAAGSGSRSYNEQFF	TGCAGCGCGGCGGGGAGCGGGAGTCGCTCCTACAATGAGCAGTTCTTC
-	-	TRBV9	TRBJ1-2	CASSPVGANYGYTF	TGTGCCAGCAGCCCAGTGGGGGCCAACTATGGCTACACCTTC
-	TRBD1	TRBV6-5	TRBJ1-5	CASRPQGADNQPQHF	TGTGCCAGCAGGCCCCAGGGGGCCGACAATCAGCCCCAGCATTTT
-	TRBD1	TRBV5-1	TRBJ1-1	CASSLGQDGAEAFF	TGCGCCAGCAGCTTAGGACAGGACGGGGCGGAAGCTTTCTTT
-	TRBD2	TRBV4-3	TRBJ2-7	CASSQVAGKGAYEQYF	TGCGCCAGCAGCCAGGTAGCGGGGAAGGGGGCCTACGAGCAGTACTTC
-	-	TRBV7-9	TRBJ1-4	CASSSSSSGLFF	TGTGCCAGCAGCTCCTCCTCCTCGGGACTGTTTTTT
-	-	TRBV11-2	TRBJ2-4	CASSLDRWQGNQYF	TGTGCCAGCAGCTTAGATCGGTGGCAGGGTAATCAGTACTTC
-	TRBD1	TRBV5-1	TRBJ2-1	CASSLGQGWPNEQFF	TGCGCCAGCAGCTTGGGACAGGGGTGGCCCAATGAGCAGTTCTTC
-	TRBD1	TRBV12-5	TRBJ2-6	CASGLGQGGPGANVLTF	TGTGCTAGTGGTCTGGGACAGGGGGGCCCTGGGGCCAACGTCCTGACTTTC